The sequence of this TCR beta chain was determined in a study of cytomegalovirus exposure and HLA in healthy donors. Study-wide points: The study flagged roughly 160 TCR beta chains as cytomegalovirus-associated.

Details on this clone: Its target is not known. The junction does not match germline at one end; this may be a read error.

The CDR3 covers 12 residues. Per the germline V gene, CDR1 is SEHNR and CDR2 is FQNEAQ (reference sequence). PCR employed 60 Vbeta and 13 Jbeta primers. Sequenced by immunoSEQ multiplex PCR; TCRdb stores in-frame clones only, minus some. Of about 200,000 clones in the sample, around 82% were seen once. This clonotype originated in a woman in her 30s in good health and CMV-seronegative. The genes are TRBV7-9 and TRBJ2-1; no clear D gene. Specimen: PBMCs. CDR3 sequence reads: CSSSLLYNEQFF. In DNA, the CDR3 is TGTTCCAGCAGCCTCCTATACAATGAGCAGTTCTTC.